The 21 T cell receptor beta chains given below trace back to one sample, sequenced in a study of Graves' ophthalmopathy and Graves' hyperthyroidism. Amplifying from RNA transcripts, the study obtained TCR beta CDR3 regions. First-round RT-PCR relied on HTBI primers, and a second-round multiplex PCR came next. One entry per CDR3 protein, called by TCRdb with MiXCR from the multiplex PCR reads. The sample carries 200,000 to 250,000 distinct CDR3 sequences, 20% to 25% recorded once. Sequencing was done on a sample of peripheral blood. The receptors were gathered from a woman in her forties or fifties with Graves' ophthalmopathy.

This clonotype was recorded many times. The chain has TRBV28 and TRBJ1-3, with 9 positions matching TRBD1. The CDR3 length is 16 residues. The germline V gene encodes CDR1 MDHEN and CDR2 SYDVKM. V trimming: 6 bases; J trimming: 7 bases; junction bases outside the gene matches: 13. The CDR3 coding sequence is TGTGCCAGCAGCCCCCCCTGGACAGGGGATTGGAACACCATATATTTT. It translates to CASSPPWTGDWNTIYF. Variable domain in full (rest from reference TRBV28 and TRBJ1-3): DVKVTQSSRYLVKRTGEKVFLECVQDMDHENMFWYRQDPGLGLRLIYFSYDVKMKEKGDIPEGYSVSREKKERFSLILESASTNQTSMYLCASSPPWTGDWNTIYFGEGSWLTVV.

This clonotype was picked up many times. The chain couples TRBV6-1 to TRBJ1-2; D ambiguous. Germline V gives CDR1 MNHNS, CDR2 SASEGT. Trimming removed 8 bases from V and 4 bases from J, with 8 bases in between. This CDR3 is 11 amino acids long. CDR3 sequence reads: CASEGSYGYTF. DNA of the CDR3: TGTGCCAGCGAAGGGAGCTATGGCTACACCTTC.

This clonotype has ten or more counts. The chain recombines TRBV6-5 with TRBJ2-5; 8 bases map to TRBD2. The CDR3 has 17 amino acids. Looked up from germline, CDR1 is MNHEY and CDR2 is SVGAGI. The trim removed 2 bases at V and 5 bases at J, leaving 13 bases unmatched. The CDR3 loop reads CASSYPKNERERETQYF. As DNA, the CDR3 is TGTGCCAGCAGTTACCCCAAAAACGAGCGGGAGAGGGAGACCCAGTACTTC.

Points on this clonotype: This may arise from a read error, as a much more abundant clone is one base away. This chain links TRBV11-2 with TRBJ2-7; 8 bases align to TRBD1. This CDR3 has 15 residues. Germline values: CDR1 SGHAT, CDR2 FQNNGV. This chain's CDR3 is CVSSFTGQGPYEQYF. In nucleotides, the CDR3 is TGTGTCAGCAGCTTTACAGGACAGGGCCCTTACGAGCAGTACTTC.

To note about this clonotype: A much larger clone lies one base from this, so it may be a read error. The rearrangement joins TRBV7-9 to TRBJ2-5, with 10 positions matching TRBD1. Germline V gene lookup returns CDR1 SEHNR and CDR2 FQNEAQ (reference sequence). Losses at the gene ends were 7 bases for V and 1 base for J; bases not matched to a gene: 3. The CDR3 is 14 amino acids. The CDR3 DNA sequence: TGTGCCAGCACTGGGGACAGGGGCCAAGAGACCCAGTACTTC. Translation: CASTGDRGQETQYF.

This clonotype was recorded many times. The germline gene is not matched at one end of the junction; a read error may be the cause. The chain combines TRBV3-1 with TRBJ2-7, with a weak D call TRBD1 (6 bases). Germline CDR1 reads LGHDT; CDR2 reads YNNKEL (reference sequence). The CDR3 has 15 amino acids. The CDR3 protein is CASSQTRQASSEQYF. Written as DNA, the CDR3 is TGTGCCAGCAGCCAAACGCGACAGGCTTCCTCCGAGCAGTACTTC.

This clonotype was recorded at least ten times. V usage is TRBV20-1 and J usage is TRBJ1-6; D unresolved. Trimming removed 6 bases at V and 6 bases at J, with 9 bases between. The CDR3 sequence is 12 residues long. From germline, CDR1 is DFQATT and CDR2 SNEGSKA (reference sequence). CDR3 amino acids: CSAAFANSPLHF. For the CDR3, the DNA is TGCAGTGCCGCTTTTGCTAATTCACCCCTCCACTTT.

There are a few counts of this clonotype. The chain links TRBV20-1 to TRBJ2-7; unclear D gene. V lost 0 bases to trimming and J lost 0 bases, with 6 bases between them. Germline lookup yields CDR1 DFQATT and CDR2 SNEGSKA (reference sequence). The CDR3 runs 13 residues. Here the CDR3 reads CSAREQSSYEQYF. CDR3 DNA: TGCAGTGCTAGAGAACAGAGCTCCTACGAGCAGTACTTC.

This clonotype came up many times. The J gene is TRBJ2-7, the V gene TRBV20-1; no clear D. The germline V and J ends were trimmed by 3 bases and 1 base, with 13 bases remaining between them. The CDR3 runs to 14 residues. Germline CDR1 and CDR2: DFQATT and SNEGSKA (reference sequence). The CDR3 nucleotides read TGCAGTGCTAGGCCCAGGAGTAATTCCTACGAGCAGTACTTC. Protein sequence: CSARPRSNSYEQYF.

This clonotype has ten or more counts. The chain couples TRBV10-3 to TRBJ2-5; possibly TRBD1 for D (5 bases). Germline assignment: CDR1 ENHRY and CDR2 SYGVKD. This CDR3 contains 12 residues. The V and J ends lost 4 bases and 2 bases respectively, with 5 bases between them. The CDR3 reads CAISGQQETQYF. The DNA of the CDR3 is TGTGCCATCAGTGGACAGCAAGAGACCCAGTACTTC.

The chain is built from TRBV5-5 and TRBJ2-4; unclear D gene. Germline lookup yields CDR1 SGHKS and CDR2 YYEKEE (reference sequence). The CDR3 is made up of 13 amino acids. The V and J ends lost 8 bases and 0 bases respectively, with 9 bases between them. The CDR3 loop reads CASLDGAKNIQYF. CDR3 sequence (DNA): TGTGCCAGTCTAGACGGAGCCAAAAACATTCAGTACTTC.

The sample holds many counts of this clonotype. The rearrangement uses TRBV29-1 and TRBJ1-1; 7 bases align to TRBD1. Germline V CDR1 and CDR2: SQVTM, ANQGSEA. The V and J ends lost 4 bases and 2 bases, in that order; junction bases with no gene match: 10. CDR3 length equals 15 residues. CDR3 DNA: TGCAGCGTTGCCCAGGGACAGCTTACCAACACTGAAGCTTTCTTT. Its protein is CSVAQGQLTNTEAFF.

This clonotype was seen repeatedly, ten times or more. The chain employs TRBV2 and TRBJ1-1, with TRBD1 as a possible D gene (6 bases). The ends were cut back, 7 bases at V and 0 bases at J, with 15 bases in the middle. Per the germline V gene, CDR1 is SNHLY and CDR2 is FYNNEI. The CDR3 is 15 amino acids. The CDR3, as DNA: TGTGCCAGCACTAAGACAGGAACTGTGAACACTGAAGCTTTCTTT. Its protein product is CASTKTGTVNTEAFF.

The chain combines TRBV12-3 or TRBV12-4 with TRBJ1-1; D gene unclear. Between the trimmed V and J ends, which lost 6 bases and 0 bases, there was a span of 14 bases. This CDR3 is built from 15 residues. The CDR3 bases are TGTGCCAGCAGGTACCGCGGACTGCTGAACACTGAAGCTTTCTTT. Residues: CASRYRGLLNTEAFF.

Ten or more counts support this clonotype. CDR3 in amino acids: CASRDGLTTYEQYF. CDR3 nucleotide sequence: TGTGCCAGCCGGGACGGACTCACCACCTACGAGCAGTACTTC. This chain connects TRBV6-1 to TRBJ2-7, with D perhaps given as TRBD1 or TRBD2 (5 bases each). Trimming shortened V by 8 bases and J by 2 bases, and 16 bases separated the two germline ends. CDR3 length: 14 amino acids. Germline CDR1 and CDR2: MNHNS and SASEGT.

This clonotype was observed many times. The genes are TRBV29-1 and TRBJ2-2; 9 bases line up with TRBD1. This CDR3 has 13 amino acids. The germline V gene has CDR1 SQVTM and CDR2 ANQGSEA. V was pared by 4 bases and J by 6 bases, with 3 bases of the junction left unmatched. The CDR3 region is CSVVRQGAGELFF. CDR3 DNA: TGCAGCGTTGTTAGACAGGGGGCCGGGGAGCTGTTTTTT.

The V gene is TRBV18, the J gene TRBJ1-2; D unclear. This CDR3 comprises 14 residues. From germline, CDR1 is KGHSH and CDR2 LQKENI. Trimming left V 5 bases short and J 8 bases short, with 18 bases between. The CDR3 region has the DNA TGTGCCAGCTCAGATGACGGACGCCCGGGGGGCTACACCTTC. Its translation: CASSDDGRPGGYTF.

This clonotype was counted a few times. The chain has TRBV29-1 and TRBJ2-2; TRBD1 might be the D (6 bases). The CDR3 runs 13 residues. CDR1 and CDR2 (germline): SQVTM, ANQGSEA. The germline V and J ends were trimmed by 7 bases and 7 bases, with 16 bases remaining between them. DNA of the CDR3: TGCAGCGGACTAAGGGGGTCTAACGGGGAGCTGTTTTTT. It codes for CSGLRGSNGELFF.

This clonotype was recorded at least ten times. CDR3 in DNA: TGTGCCAGCAGTTTTTCCATAAGTGGGTTCTACGAGCAGTACTTC. Protein product: CASSFSISGFYEQYF. J is TRBJ2-7 and V is TRBV27; no firm D call. The CDR3 runs to 15 residues. V was cut by 3 bases and J by 3 bases, with 15 bases left in between. Looked up from germline, CDR1 is MNHEY and CDR2 is SMNVEV (reference sequence).

The sample holds many counts of this clonotype. The chain has TRBV25-1 and TRBJ1-5; D is uncertain. The germline V gene has CDR1 MGHDK and CDR2 SYGVNS. This CDR3 has 14 residues. V dropped 4 bases and J dropped 9 bases, with 16 bases sitting between them. CDR3 nucleotide sequence: TGTGCCAGCAGTGTAGGACGCCAAAGGTCGCCCCAGCATTTT. It is translated as CASSVGRQRSPQHF.

V and J are TRBV20-1 and TRBJ2-5; the D gene could be TRBD1 or TRBD2 (6 bases each). CDR3 length: 14 residues. CDR1 DFQATT and CDR2 SNEGSKA come from the germline V gene (reference sequence). Trimming shortened V by 1 base and J by 4 bases, and 13 bases separated the two germline ends. The CDR3 DNA reads TGCAGTGCTAGAGGGGGGGCTAGCGTAGAGACCCAGTACTTC. This sequence encodes CSARGGASVETQYF.